This paragraph covers one T cell receptor (beta chain) sequence. The entry originates in a study of cytomegalovirus exposure and HLA in healthy donors. Germline assignment: CDR1 SQVTM and CDR2 ANQGSEA. The CDR3 consists of 14 residues. V was clipped by 5 bases and J by 8 bases, with 19 bases between them. Libraries were prepared by immunoSEQ multiplex PCR; TCRdb keeps only in-frame clonotypes and omits some of them. The table records about 170,000 clones, 89% of them present only once. The sequence was obtained from a young woman in good health and CMV-seropositive. The J gene is TRBJ2-1, the V gene TRBV29-1; a possible D gene is TRBD2 (5 bases). Sequencing used PBMCs. In DNA, the CDR3 is TGCAGCGTTAAGGGAGTCCTTAGCGTCGATGAGCAGTTCTTC. Its protein is CSVKGVLSVDEQFF.